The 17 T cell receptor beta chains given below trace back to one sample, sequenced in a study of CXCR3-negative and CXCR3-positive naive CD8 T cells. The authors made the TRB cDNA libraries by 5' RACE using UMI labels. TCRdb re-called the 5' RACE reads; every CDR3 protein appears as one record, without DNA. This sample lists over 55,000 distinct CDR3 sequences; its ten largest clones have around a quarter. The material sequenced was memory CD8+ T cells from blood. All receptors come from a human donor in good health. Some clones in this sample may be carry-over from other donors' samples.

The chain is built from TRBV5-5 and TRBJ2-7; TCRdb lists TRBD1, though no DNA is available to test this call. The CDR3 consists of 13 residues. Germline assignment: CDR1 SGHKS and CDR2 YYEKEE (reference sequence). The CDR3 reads CASSWDDRDEQYF.

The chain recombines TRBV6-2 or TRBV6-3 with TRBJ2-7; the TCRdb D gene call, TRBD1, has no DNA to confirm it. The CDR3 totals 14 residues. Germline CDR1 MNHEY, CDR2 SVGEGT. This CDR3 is CASSYYPGANEQYF.

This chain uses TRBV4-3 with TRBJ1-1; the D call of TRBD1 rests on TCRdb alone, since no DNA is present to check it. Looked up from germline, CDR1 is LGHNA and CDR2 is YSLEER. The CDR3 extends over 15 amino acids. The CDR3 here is CASSQDKTGATEAFF.

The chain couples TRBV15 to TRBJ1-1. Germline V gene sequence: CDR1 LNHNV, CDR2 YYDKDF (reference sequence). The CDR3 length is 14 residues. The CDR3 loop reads CATSRDPGYTEAFF.

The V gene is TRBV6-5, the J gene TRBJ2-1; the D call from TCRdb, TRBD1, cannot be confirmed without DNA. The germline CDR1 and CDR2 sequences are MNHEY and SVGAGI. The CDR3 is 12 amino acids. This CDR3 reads CASSDPGNEQFF.

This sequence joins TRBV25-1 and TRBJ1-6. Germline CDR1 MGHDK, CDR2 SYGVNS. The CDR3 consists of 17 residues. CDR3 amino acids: CASSELREGVGDSPLHF.

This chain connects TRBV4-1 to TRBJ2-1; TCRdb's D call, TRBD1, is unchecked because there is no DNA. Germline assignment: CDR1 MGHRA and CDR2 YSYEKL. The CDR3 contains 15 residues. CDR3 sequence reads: CASSQGGINYNEQFF.

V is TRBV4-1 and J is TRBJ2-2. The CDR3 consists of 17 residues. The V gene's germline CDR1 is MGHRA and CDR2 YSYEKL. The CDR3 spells CASSLFGGTLNTGELFF.

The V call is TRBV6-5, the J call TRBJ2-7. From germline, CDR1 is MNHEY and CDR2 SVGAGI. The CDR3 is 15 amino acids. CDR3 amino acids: CASSSRPYPSYEQYF.

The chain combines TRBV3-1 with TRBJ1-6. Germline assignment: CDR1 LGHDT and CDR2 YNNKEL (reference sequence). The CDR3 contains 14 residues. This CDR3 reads CASSQRQGGSPLHF.

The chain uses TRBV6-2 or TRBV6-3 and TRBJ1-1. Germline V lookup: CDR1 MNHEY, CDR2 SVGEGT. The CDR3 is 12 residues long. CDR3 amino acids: CASLDAWTEAFF.

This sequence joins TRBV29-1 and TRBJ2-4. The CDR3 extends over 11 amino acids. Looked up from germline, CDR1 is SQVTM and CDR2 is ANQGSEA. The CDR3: CSVEDENIQYF. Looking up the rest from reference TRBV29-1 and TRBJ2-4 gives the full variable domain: SAVISQKPSRDICQRGTSLTIQCQVDSQVTMMFWYRQQPGQSLTLIATANQGSEATYESGFVIDKFPISRPNLTFSTLTVSNMSPEDSSIYLCSVEDENIQYFGAGTRLSVL.

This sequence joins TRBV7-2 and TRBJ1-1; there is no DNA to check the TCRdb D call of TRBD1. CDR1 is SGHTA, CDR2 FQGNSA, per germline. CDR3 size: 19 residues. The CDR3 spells CASSLVVGTGLGMNTEAFF.

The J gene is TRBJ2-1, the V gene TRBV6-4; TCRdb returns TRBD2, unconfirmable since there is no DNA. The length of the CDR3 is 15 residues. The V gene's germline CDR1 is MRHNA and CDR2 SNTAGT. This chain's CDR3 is CASSDGTSGGNEQFF.

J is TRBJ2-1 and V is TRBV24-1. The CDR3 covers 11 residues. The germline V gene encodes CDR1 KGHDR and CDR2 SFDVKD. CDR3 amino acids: CATSDWYEQFF.

The CDR3 sequence is CSARTGTERMNTEAFF. The chain has TRBV20-1 and TRBJ1-1; TCRdb reports TRBD1, a call that lacks DNA to check it against. The germline V gene encodes CDR1 DFQATT and CDR2 SNEGSKA (reference sequence). The length of the CDR3 is 16 residues.

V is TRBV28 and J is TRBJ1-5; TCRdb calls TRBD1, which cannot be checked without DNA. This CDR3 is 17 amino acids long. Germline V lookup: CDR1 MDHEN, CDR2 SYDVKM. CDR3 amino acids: CASSLFLGARSNQPQHF.